This T cell receptor beta chain was obtained from a study of T-cell reconstitution after alpha-beta-depleted transplantation in children. Molecular barcoding with unique molecular identifiers was used for the TCRbeta library. TCRdb re-called the PCR reads with MiXCR, one entry per CDR3 protein. This sample has a few hundred thousand distinct CDR3 sequences, with more than 9% found just once. Sample: PBMCs from the stem cell graft donor, taken from the stem cell graft. This receptor was obtained from a human donor who donated a stem cell graft to a child with SCID.

CDR3 bases: TGTGCCAGCAGTGGAACTAGCGGGGGCACAGATACGCAGTATTTT. Translating it yields CASSGTSGGTDTQYF. The chain has TRBV6-1 and TRBJ2-3; TRBD2 aligns across 10 bases. V lost 4 bases and J lost 1; bases outside the gene matches: 2. Per the germline V gene, CDR1 is MNHNS and CDR2 is SASEGT. This CDR3 is 15 amino acids long.